This passage covers 25 T cell receptor beta chains from one sample sequenced in a study of OX40 agonist ivuxolimab in advanced cancers. Produced via immunoSEQ multiplex PCR; TCRdb's table is partial and in-frame only. The sample records roughly 45,000 clones, 85% being singletons. The specimen was CD4+ or CD8+ T cells sorted from blood, collected in a trial of the OX40 agonist ivuxolimab. The source of these receptors is an adult with an advanced solid tumor such as melanoma, head and neck, liver or kidney cancer.

The rearrangement uses TRBV28 and TRBJ2-3; D is perhaps TRBD1 (5 bases). V dropped 7 bases and J dropped 0 bases, with 14 bases sitting between them. Looked up from germline, CDR1 is MDHEN and CDR2 is SYDVKM. CDR3 length equals 15 residues. The CDR3 bases are TGTGCCAGCACTTCAGTCAGGGCTAGCACAGATACGCAGTATTTT. Amino acids: CASTSVRASTDTQYF.

The chain links TRBV9 to TRBJ2-1, with D perhaps given as TRBD1 or TRBD2 (5 bases each). V lost 3 bases to trimming and J lost 2 bases, with 12 bases between them. This CDR3 comprises 15 residues. Germline lookup yields CDR1 SGDLS and CDR2 YYNGEE. The CDR3 is CASSEDGTAYNEQFF. The CDR3 DNA sequence: TGTGCCAGCAGCGAAGACGGGACGGCCTACAATGAGCAGTTCTTC.

There are a few counts of this clone. The V and J genes are TRBV9 and TRBJ2-5, with D uncertain. Germline V gene data show CDR1 as SGDLS and CDR2 as YYNGEE. The CDR3 is made up of 14 amino acids. Trimming removed 0 bases at V and 5 bases at J, with 11 bases between. CDR3 residues: CASSVASSEETQYF. The CDR3 DNA sequence: TGTGCCAGCAGCGTAGCTAGTTCCGAGGAGACCCAGTACTTC.

The V gene is TRBV9, the J gene TRBJ1-3, with 7 bases that match TRBD1. The CDR3 is 15 amino acids. Trimming cost V 2 bases and J 4 bases; bases outside gene matches: 6. Germline loops: CDR1 SGDLS, CDR2 YYNGEE. The CDR3 here is CASSVTGVGGNTIYF. In nucleotides, the CDR3 is TGTGCCAGCAGCGTTACAGGGGTTGGCGGAAACACCATATATTTT.

This clone was counted between two and nine times. This sequence joins TRBV9 and TRBJ2-7; tentative D call: TRBD2 (6 bases). Germline V gives CDR1 SGDLS, CDR2 YYNGEE. The ends were cut back, 3 bases at V and 3 bases at J, with 13 bases in the middle. The CDR3 covers 14 residues. The CDR3 spells CASSETGGDYEQYF. The DNA of the CDR3 is TGTGCCAGCAGCGAGACCGGGGGAGACTACGAGCAGTACTTC.

The chain is built from TRBV9 and TRBJ2-2; D call uncertain. Deletions cut 0 bases from V and 1 base from J, with 7 bases between. Germline V gene sequence: CDR1 SGDLS, CDR2 YYNGEE. The CDR3 contains 15 residues. The CDR3 DNA reads as TGTGCCAGCAGCGTAGATTTAGGGAACACCGGGGAGCTGTTTTTT. It translates to CASSVDLGNTGELFF.

The rearrangement uses TRBV19 and TRBJ2-1; TRBD2 aligns across 10 bases. The CDR3 covers 16 residues. Germline CDR1 and CDR2: LNHDA and SQIVND (reference sequence). After removal of 3 bases from V and 6 bases from J, the junction contained 8 bases not matched to a gene. CDR3 DNA sequence: TGTGCCAGTAGTATTCTAGCGGGGGACTCCGGCAATGAGCAGTTCTTC. Protein product: CASSILAGDSGNEQFF.

Only one count was recorded for this clone. This rearrangement joins TRBV4-3 to TRBJ1-4; the D is unclear. V shed 4 bases and J shed 0 bases, with 12 bases lying between them. The V gene's germline CDR1 is LGHNA and CDR2 YSLEER. There are 16 residues in the CDR3. CDR3 nucleotides: TGCGCCAGCAGCCCTAATCGCATTGCAACTAATGAAAAACTGTTTTTT. Amino acid sequence: CASSPNRIATNEKLFF.

The chain is built from TRBV6-6 and TRBJ2-2; D is undetermined. V dropped 0 bases and J dropped 0 bases, with 5 bases sitting between them. From germline, CDR1 is MNHNY and CDR2 SVGAGI (reference sequence). The CDR3 extends over 15 amino acids. Here the CDR3 reads CASSYSVSNTGELFF. For the CDR3, the DNA is TGTGCCAGCAGTTACTCGGTATCGAACACCGGGGAGCTGTTTTTT.

The chain has TRBV4-1 and TRBJ1-1; D call uncertain. Trimming removed 1 base from V and 3 bases from J, with 12 bases in between. The CDR3 has 15 amino acids. Germline V gene sequence: CDR1 MGHRA, CDR2 YSYEKL. The DNA for the CDR3 is TGCGCCAGCAGCCAAGGCATTAGAAGGGACACTGAAGCTTTCTTT. Translated: CASSQGIRRDTEAFF.

This CDR3 is CASSSPITDTQYF. The CDR3 coding sequence is TGTGCCAGCAGCTCCCCCATCACAGATACGCAGTATTTT. This chain uses TRBV7-6 with TRBJ2-3; no clear D gene. The CDR3 covers 13 residues. The germline V gene encodes CDR1 SGHVS and CDR2 FNYEAQ. Trimming cost V 4 bases and J 2 bases, with 7 bases left between them.

By sample share, this clone is medium-sized. The CDR3 DNA follows: TGTGCCAGTAGTATACCGGGGGCCACCGCTTATGGCTACACCTTC. It specifies CASSIPGATAYGYTF. The V gene is TRBV19, the J gene TRBJ1-2, with D possibly being TRBD1 (6 bases). CDR1 LNHDA and CDR2 SQIVND come from the germline V gene (reference sequence). This CDR3 is built from 15 residues. The V end was cut by 2 bases, the J end by 5 bases, with 15 bases between.

This chain connects TRBV11-2 to TRBJ2-1, with TRBD2 identical over 15 bases. V lost 2 bases to trimming and J lost 9 bases; unmatched junction nucleotides: 11. CDR3 length: 18 residues. From germline, CDR1 is SGHAT and CDR2 FQNNGV. CDR3 in DNA: TGTGCCAGCAGCTTAAATACTCCCGGGACTAGCGGGGGGATTGAGCAGTTCTTC. It is translated as CASSLNTPGTSGGIEQFF.

The chain uses TRBV7-3 and TRBJ2-7; 7 bases agree with TRBD1. The J segment lost 2 bases and the V segment lost 5 bases, leaving 9 bases of the junction unmatched. Looked up from germline, CDR1 is SGHTA and CDR2 is FQGTGA. This CDR3 has 15 residues. CDR3 sequence (DNA): TGTGCCAGCAGCCCAGGGGGACGTAAAACCTACGAGCAGTACTTC. Its translation is CASSPGGRKTYEQYF.

This sequence joins TRBV19 and TRBJ1-1; maybe TRBD1 (6 bases). V lost 3 bases, J lost 7 bases, and 24 bases lay in between. Germline CDR1 and CDR2: LNHDA and SQIVND (reference sequence). CDR3 size: 17 residues. The CDR3 reads CASSIFPIQGPDSEAFF. The DNA for the CDR3 is TGTGCCAGTAGTATCTTTCCGATACAGGGTCCGGACAGTGAAGCTTTCTTT. Supplemented by reference TRBV19 and TRBJ1-1, the full variable domain reads DGGITQSPKYLFRKEGQNVTLSCEQNLNHDAMYWYRQDPGQGLRLIYYSQIVNDFQKGDIAEGYSVSREKKESFPLTVTSAQKNPTAFYLCASSIFPIQGPDSEAFFGQGTRLTVV.

The V gene is TRBV7-2, the J gene TRBJ1-2, with a possible D match to TRBD1 (5 bases). Per the germline V gene, CDR1 is SGHTA and CDR2 is FQGNSA. Trimming stripped 2 bases from V and 5 bases from J, with 15 bases between. The CDR3 spans 15 residues. In DNA form, the CDR3 reads TGTGCCAGCAGCTTATTCGGACATTCAGGATATGGCTACACCTTC. Amino acid sequence: CASSLFGHSGYGYTF.

The chain carries TRBV6-4 and TRBJ1-1; D possibly corresponds to TRBD1 (6 bases). The V gene lost 5 bases and the J gene lost 7 bases, with 17 bases spanning the gap. The CDR3 runs to 14 residues. The germline V gene has CDR1 MRHNA and CDR2 SNTAGT. This chain's CDR3 is CASSSDPGHYEAFF. CDR3 nucleotides: TGTGCCAGCAGTTCGGACCCGGGACACTATGAAGCTTTCTTT.

CDR3 nucleotide sequence: TGTGCCAGCAGTTTGGTGAAGGGAGGCACTGAAGCTTTCTTT. It yields the protein CASSLVKGGTEAFF. The chain recombines TRBV28 with TRBJ1-1; D unclear. Trimming cost V 3 bases and J 4 bases, with 12 bases left between them. CDR1 MDHEN and CDR2 SYDVKM come from the germline V gene. The CDR3 has 14 residues.

The chain recombines TRBV19 with TRBJ1-6, with unresolved D. The germline V gene has CDR1 LNHDA and CDR2 SQIVND (reference sequence). This CDR3 is built from 18 residues. The V end lost 5 bases, the J end lost 3 bases, and 20 bases lay between the germline ends. The CDR3, as DNA: TGTGCCAGTAGTCTGCGCCTAACCCCCTCTGGCTATAATTCACCCCTCCACTTT. It specifies CASSLRLTPSGYNSPLHF.

This clone came up once. The V call is TRBV27, the J call TRBJ2-3; D unclear. V was clipped by 5 bases and J by 0 bases, with 12 bases between them. Germline lookup yields CDR1 MNHEY and CDR2 SMNVEV (reference sequence). The CDR3 length is 15 residues. CDR3 nucleotides: TGTGCCAGCAGTAGCCAGACAACTAGCACAGATACGCAGTATTTT. Amino acids: CASSSQTTSTDTQYF.

A note on this clone: Compared with germline, one end of the junction differs, possibly owing to a read error. The J gene is TRBJ2-5, the V gene TRBV7-2; 9 nucleotides match TRBD1. The germline V gene encodes CDR1 SGHTA and CDR2 FQGNSA. There are 16 residues in the CDR3. CDR3 sequence (DNA): TGTGCCAGCAGCTTAGTGGGACAGGGACTTCAAGAGGCCCAGTACTTC. It codes for CASSLVGQGLQEAQYF.

The chain recombines TRBV6-5 with TRBJ1-3, with a tentative D call TRBD1 (6 bases). The CDR3 is 16 residues long. Germline CDR1 and CDR2: MNHEY and SVGAGI. Trimming shortened V by 2 bases and J by 3 bases, and 14 bases separated the two germline ends. The CDR3 region is CASSYAKGEDGNTIYF. CDR3 DNA: TGTGCCAGCAGTTACGCCAAGGGGGAGGATGGAAACACCATATATTTT.

The V gene is TRBV7-2, the J gene TRBJ2-7, with D possibly matching TRBD2 (5 bases). This CDR3 comprises 13 residues. Trimming pared 5 bases from V and 7 bases from J, leaving 15 bases between. Looked up from germline, CDR1 is SGHTA and CDR2 is FQGNSA. CDR3: CASSKLNTGEQYV. In DNA form, the CDR3 reads TGTGCCAGCAGCAAGCTAAACACGGGGGAGCAGTACGTC.

The chain combines TRBV19 with TRBJ1-5; no reliable D call. In germline, CDR1 is LNHDA, CDR2 SQIVND (reference sequence). This CDR3 comprises 20 residues. Trimming removed 0 bases from V and 0 bases from J, with 21 bases in between. The CDR3: CASSIDLSTRGPYSNQPQHF. The CDR3 bases are TGTGCCAGTAGTATAGATCTATCTACACGGGGTCCCTATAGCAATCAGCCCCAGCATTTT.

The rearrangement uses TRBV27 and TRBJ1-5; D may be TRBD1 (5 bases). This CDR3 comprises 15 residues. Germline CDR1 reads MNHEY; CDR2 reads SMNVEV (reference sequence). V was clipped by 6 bases and J by 0 bases, with 12 bases between them. For the CDR3, the DNA is TGTGCCAGCAGGCCGACAGATTATAGCAATCAGCCCCAGCATTTT. Amino acids: CASRPTDYSNQPQHF.